The 20 T cell receptor beta chains in this list originate from one sample, sequenced in a study of blood T cells in healthy people across ages. Next came a second PCR, run for about 6 to 11 cycles, which used a sample-barcoded 5' primer along with a J-beta primer mix. A single record per CDR3 protein comes from TCRdb applying MiXCR to the 5' RACE reads. Here the sample spans roughly 730,000 distinct CDR3 sequences, just over 55% being singletons. The sequencing sample was made of blood. The receptors come from a man aged 40-49 years in good health.

There are a few counts of this clonotype. This sequence joins TRBV7-2 and TRBJ1-2; TRBD1 matches 7 bases. Germline CDR1 and CDR2: SGHTA and FQGNSA. This CDR3 is built from 14 residues. V gave up 3 bases and J gave up 2 bases; unmatched junction bases: 3. CDR3 in DNA: TGTGCCAGCAGCTTGGCGACAGGGAACTATGGCTACACCTTC. This encodes CASSLATGNYGYTF.

The chain uses TRBV5-1 and TRBJ1-5; D not certain. The length of the CDR3 is 17 residues. CDR1 SGHRS and CDR2 YFSETQ come from the germline V gene. V dropped 2 bases and J dropped 6 bases, with 21 bases sitting between them. The CDR3 bases are TGCGCCAGCAGCTTTCTACCCTCGGAAATCGCCCGTCAGCCCCAGCATTTT. Its translation is CASSFLPSEIARQPQHF.

This clonotype was found a few times. This chain uses TRBV9 with TRBJ2-1; D is unclear. V was cut by 7 bases and J by 5 bases, with 13 bases left in between. Germline CDR1 and CDR2: SGDLS and YYNGEE. The length of the CDR3 is 13 residues. CDR3 sequence: CASQQPQDNEQFF. CDR3 in DNA: TGTGCCAGCCAACAACCCCAGGACAATGAGCAGTTCTTC.

In this sample, this clonotype turned up a few times. The chain links TRBV7-8 to TRBJ2-1; maybe TRBD1 (6 bases). Trimming shortened V by 1 base and J by 2 bases, and 12 bases separated the two germline ends. Germline V gene data show CDR1 as SGHVS and CDR2 as FQNEAQ. This CDR3 region has 16 residues. Here the CDR3 reads CASSLEGGRAYNEQFF. CDR3 sequence (DNA): TGTGCCAGCAGCTTAGAAGGGGGTCGCGCCTACAATGAGCAGTTCTTC.

This clonotype showed up just a few times. This rearrangement joins TRBV9 to TRBJ2-6; the D gene is possibly TRBD2 (5 bases). Germline CDR1 is SGDLS and CDR2 is YYNGEE. V shed 4 bases and J shed 2 bases, with 13 bases lying between them. This CDR3 comprises 16 residues. The CDR3 region is CASSPAWRAGANVLTF. In nucleotides, the CDR3 is TGTGCCAGCAGCCCTGCCTGGCGGGCTGGGGCCAACGTCCTGACTTTC.

This clonotype was detected only once. This clone may be a read error of a much larger clone one base away. The V and J genes are TRBV12-3 or TRBV12-4 and TRBJ1-5; D is undetermined. Between the trimmed V and J ends, which lost 3 bases and 0 bases, there was a span of 6 bases. The CDR3 length is 14 residues. The CDR3 spells CASSFDGSNQPQHF. CDR3 in DNA: TGTGCCAGCAGTTTTGACGGTAGCAATCAGCCCCAGCATTTT.

J is TRBJ2-3 and V is TRBV6-2 or TRBV6-3; maybe TRBD2 (6 bases). This CDR3 is 20 amino acids long. Germline loops: CDR1 MNHEY, CDR2 SVGEGT. The germline V and J ends were trimmed by 5 bases and 4 bases, with 31 bases remaining between them. In nucleotides, the CDR3 is TGTGCCAGCAGTCTATTGGGAAATCTCAGGATTGTTCGGGGGTCAGATACGCAGTATTTT. Encoded protein: CASSLLGNLRIVRGSDTQYF.

The chain uses TRBV11-2 and TRBJ2-7, with 12 bases aligning to TRBD2. CDR3 length: 16 residues. The germline CDR1 and CDR2 sequences are SGHAT and FQNNGV. Losses at the gene ends were 5 bases for V and 1 base for J; bases not matched to a gene: 6. This CDR3 reads CASSIGLAGRSYEQYF. The CDR3, as DNA: TGTGCCAGCAGCATAGGACTAGCGGGAAGATCCTACGAGCAGTACTTC.

V usage is TRBV9 and J usage is TRBJ2-5; D is undetermined. Germline V gene lookup returns CDR1 SGDLS and CDR2 YYNGEE. V was clipped by 0 bases and J by 13 bases, with 13 bases between them. The length of the CDR3 is 12 residues. CDR3 in DNA: TGTGCCAGCAGCGTAGGGCCCCCGAGGAGGTACTTC. Its protein product is CASSVGPPRRYF.

This sequence joins TRBV28 and TRBJ2-1; 10 bases map to TRBD1. The J call is in doubt because the DNA end fits TRBJ2-7 better. Germline lookup yields CDR1 MDHEN and CDR2 SYDVKM. CDR3 size: 12 residues. The CDR3 region has the DNA TGTGCCGGAGGGACAGGGGAGGGCGAGCAGTACTTC. Its translation: CAGGTGEGEQYF.

This chain connects TRBV6-5 to TRBJ2-2; 7 nucleotides match TRBD1. After removal of 5 bases from V and 5 bases from J, the junction contained 5 bases not matched to a gene. The CDR3 contains 14 residues. Germline assignment: CDR1 MNHEY and CDR2 SVGAGI. The CDR3 DNA sequence: TGTGCCAGCAGTCAATACAGGGGAACCGGGGAGCTGTTTTTT. Its translation: CASSQYRGTGELFF.

This clonotype was seen a few times. The chain is built from TRBV29-1 and TRBJ2-1, with 11 bases fitting TRBD2. With 7 bases clipped from V and 11 bases from J, the junction kept 13 bases outside the gene matches. Germline CDR1 reads SQVTM; CDR2 reads ANQGSEA. CDR3 size: 14 residues. The CDR3 loop is CSGRSGRATFKQFF. CDR3 nucleotides: TGCAGCGGACGTAGCGGGAGGGCTACCTTTAAGCAGTTCTTC.

The chain uses TRBV28 and TRBJ2-5, with TRBD2 identical over 15 bases. Germline lookup yields CDR1 MDHEN and CDR2 SYDVKM. The CDR3 consists of 16 residues. V shed 6 bases and J 5 bases; nucleotides not matched to a gene: 7. As DNA, the CDR3 is TGTGCCAGCAGATACGGGACTAGCGGGGGGTGGGAGACCCAGTACTTC. Translation: CASRYGTSGGWETQYF.

The chain combines TRBV7-9 with TRBJ1-5; D unclear. The CDR3 has 13 amino acids. The V end lost 5 bases, the J end lost 7 bases, and 12 bases lay between the germline ends. Germline V gives CDR1 SEHNR, CDR2 FQNEAQ (reference sequence). The CDR3 nucleotides read TGTGCCAGCAGCAGTAACATGGAGCAGCCCCAGCATTTT. This codes for CASSSNMEQPQHF.

The genes are TRBV29-1 and TRBJ2-5; 7 bases align to TRBD2. The V segment lost 3 bases and the J segment 5 bases; nucleotides outside the gene matches: 6. This CDR3 has 13 residues. Germline CDR1 reads SQVTM; CDR2 reads ANQGSEA. The CDR3 nucleotides read TGCAGCGTTGAGCCTAGCGGCAAGGAGACCCAGTACTTC. Translating it yields CSVEPSGKETQYF. Full variable domain (rest looked up from reference TRBV29-1 and TRBJ2-5): SAVISQKPSRDICQRGTSLTIQCQVDSQVTMMFWYRQQPGQSLTLIATANQGSEATYESGFVIDKFPISRPNLTFSTLTVSNMSPEDSSIYLCSVEPSGKETQYFGPGTRLLVL.

This clonotype was seen a few times. The CDR3 DNA sequence: TGCAGCGTTGGGGACAAGTATAGCAATCAGCCCCAGCATTTT. The encoded protein is CSVGDKYSNQPQHF. The gene calls are TRBV29-1 and TRBJ1-5, with D perhaps TRBD1 (6 bases). The CDR3 covers 14 residues. V gave up 4 bases and J gave up 0 bases, with 10 bases separating them. Germline lookup yields CDR1 SQVTM and CDR2 ANQGSEA.

Of note for this clonotype: A junction end diverges from the germline sequence, so it may reflect a read error. The V gene is TRBV4-1, the J gene TRBJ2-3; 7 bases align to TRBD2. The length of the CDR3 is 14 residues. Germline V gives CDR1 MGHRA, CDR2 YSYEKL. CDR3 DNA: TGCACCAGCAGCCGACTAGCAAGTTCAGATACGCAGTATTTT. Translation: CTSSRLASSDTQYF.

This clonotype was counted a few times. The CDR3 sequence is CASRGATQYF. DNA of the CDR3: TGTGCCAGCAGAGGGGCGACCCAGTACTTC. The V call is TRBV2, the J call TRBJ2-5; possibly TRBD1 for D (5 bases). Germline V CDR1 and CDR2: SNHLY, FYNNEI. This CDR3 is 10 amino acids long. Trimming removed 6 bases from V and 7 bases from J, with 6 bases in between.

For this clonotype: One end of the junction fails to match germline, which may point to a read error. The V call is TRBV7-6, the J call TRBJ2-3; 7 nucleotides align to TRBD2. This CDR3 region has 14 residues. The germline gives CDR1 SGHVS, CDR2 FNYEAQ. The CDR3 loop reads CASSPQTSTETQYF. The CDR3 DNA follows: TGTGCCAGCAGCCCCCAGACTAGCACAGAGACGCAGTATTTT.

DNA of the CDR3: TGTGCCAGCAGCTTGGATGGCGGGACCCTGCGGGAGACCCAGTACTTC. This codes for CASSLDGGTLRETQYF. V usage is TRBV5-6 and J usage is TRBJ2-5; TRBD2 might be the D (6 bases). Germline V lookup: CDR1 SGHDT, CDR2 YYEEEE. The CDR3 covers 16 residues. V was shortened by 0 bases and J by 5 bases, with 17 bases between the two germline ends.